This T cell receptor beta chain was documented in a study of cytomegalovirus exposure and HLA in healthy donors. General study points: Presence/absence analyses treated sequencing depth as roughly uniform across donors. More clonal expansion characterized HLA-associated TCR beta chains than equally common others in a later analysis.

V lost 2 bases and J 2 bases, leaving 12 bases between the germline ends. This CDR3 has 16 residues. Germline CDR1 is MNHEY and CDR2 is SVGAGI. A multiplex PCR was run with 60 Vbeta primers and 13 Jbeta primers. The table came from immunoSEQ multiplex PCR; TCRdb's copy has only in-frame clones and leaves some out. The sample records around 150,000 clones, roughly 77% being singletons. On this clone itself: No antigen is known for it.

This TCR was recovered from a human donor in good health. The chain recombines TRBV6-5 with TRBJ1-4; D is perhaps TRBD1 (6 bases). The specimen sequenced was PBMCs. The CDR3 reads CASSYRQGMTNEKLFF. CDR3 DNA: TGTGCCAGCAGTTACCGCCAGGGGATGACTAATGAAAAACTGTTTTTT.